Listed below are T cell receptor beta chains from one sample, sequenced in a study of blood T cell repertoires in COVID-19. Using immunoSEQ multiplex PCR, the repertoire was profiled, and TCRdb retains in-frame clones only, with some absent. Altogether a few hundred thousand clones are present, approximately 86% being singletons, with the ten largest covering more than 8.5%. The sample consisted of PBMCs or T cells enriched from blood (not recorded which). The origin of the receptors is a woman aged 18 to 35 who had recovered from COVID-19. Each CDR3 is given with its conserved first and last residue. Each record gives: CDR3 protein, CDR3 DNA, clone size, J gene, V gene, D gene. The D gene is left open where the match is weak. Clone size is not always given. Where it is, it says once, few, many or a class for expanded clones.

CASSVDPPGINEQFF,TGTGCCAGTAGCGTTGACCCACCGGGAATCAATGAGCAGTTCTTC,.,TRBJ2-1,TRBV19,.
CASSETTGSLGAFF,TGTGCCAGCAGTGAAACCACAGGGTCGTTGGGCGCTTTCTTT,.,TRBJ1-1,TRBV6-1,.
CASSQSPRSSGNTIYF,TGCGCCAGCAGTCAATCCCCTCGCAGCTCTGGAAACACCATATATTTT,.,TRBJ1-3,TRBV23-1,.
CASSSGGAYNEQFF,TGTGCCAGCAGTTCAGGGGGTGCCTACAATGAGCAGTTCTTC,.,TRBJ2-1,TRBV3-1/TRBV3-2,TRBD1
CASSGQPGQGYDEQYF,TGTGCCAGCAGTGGTCAGCCGGGACAGGGGTACGACGAGCAGTACTTC,.,TRBJ2-7,TRBV6-4,TRBD1
CASSFTGVGELFF,TGTGCCAGCAGCTTCACAGGGGTAGGGGAGCTGTTTTTT,.,TRBJ2-2,TRBV7-6,TRBD1
CASSVAPSGGTDTQYF,TGTGCCAGCAGCGTAGCGCCTAGCGGGGGCACAGATACGCAGTATTTT,.,TRBJ2-3,TRBV9,TRBD2
CASSSQGDNQPQHF,TGTGCCAGCTCATCCCAGGGGGACAATCAGCCCCAGCATTTT,.,TRBJ1-5,TRBV18,TRBD1
CASSPFDWGQPISYNSPLHF,TGTGCCAGCTCACCATTTGATTGGGGGCAGCCCATCTCCTATAATTCACCCCTCCACTTT,.,TRBJ1-6,TRBV18,.
CASSITITGELFF,TGTGCCAGTAGCATTACTATCACCGGGGAGCTGTTTTTT,.,TRBJ2-2,TRBV19,.
CASSTRTEYGYTF,TGCGCCAGCAGCACAAGGACAGAGTATGGCTACACCTTC,once,TRBJ1-2,TRBV5-1,.
CASSQDSLYEQYF,TGCGCCAGCAGCCAAGATTCACTTTACGAGCAGTACTTC,.,TRBJ2-7,TRBV4-3,.